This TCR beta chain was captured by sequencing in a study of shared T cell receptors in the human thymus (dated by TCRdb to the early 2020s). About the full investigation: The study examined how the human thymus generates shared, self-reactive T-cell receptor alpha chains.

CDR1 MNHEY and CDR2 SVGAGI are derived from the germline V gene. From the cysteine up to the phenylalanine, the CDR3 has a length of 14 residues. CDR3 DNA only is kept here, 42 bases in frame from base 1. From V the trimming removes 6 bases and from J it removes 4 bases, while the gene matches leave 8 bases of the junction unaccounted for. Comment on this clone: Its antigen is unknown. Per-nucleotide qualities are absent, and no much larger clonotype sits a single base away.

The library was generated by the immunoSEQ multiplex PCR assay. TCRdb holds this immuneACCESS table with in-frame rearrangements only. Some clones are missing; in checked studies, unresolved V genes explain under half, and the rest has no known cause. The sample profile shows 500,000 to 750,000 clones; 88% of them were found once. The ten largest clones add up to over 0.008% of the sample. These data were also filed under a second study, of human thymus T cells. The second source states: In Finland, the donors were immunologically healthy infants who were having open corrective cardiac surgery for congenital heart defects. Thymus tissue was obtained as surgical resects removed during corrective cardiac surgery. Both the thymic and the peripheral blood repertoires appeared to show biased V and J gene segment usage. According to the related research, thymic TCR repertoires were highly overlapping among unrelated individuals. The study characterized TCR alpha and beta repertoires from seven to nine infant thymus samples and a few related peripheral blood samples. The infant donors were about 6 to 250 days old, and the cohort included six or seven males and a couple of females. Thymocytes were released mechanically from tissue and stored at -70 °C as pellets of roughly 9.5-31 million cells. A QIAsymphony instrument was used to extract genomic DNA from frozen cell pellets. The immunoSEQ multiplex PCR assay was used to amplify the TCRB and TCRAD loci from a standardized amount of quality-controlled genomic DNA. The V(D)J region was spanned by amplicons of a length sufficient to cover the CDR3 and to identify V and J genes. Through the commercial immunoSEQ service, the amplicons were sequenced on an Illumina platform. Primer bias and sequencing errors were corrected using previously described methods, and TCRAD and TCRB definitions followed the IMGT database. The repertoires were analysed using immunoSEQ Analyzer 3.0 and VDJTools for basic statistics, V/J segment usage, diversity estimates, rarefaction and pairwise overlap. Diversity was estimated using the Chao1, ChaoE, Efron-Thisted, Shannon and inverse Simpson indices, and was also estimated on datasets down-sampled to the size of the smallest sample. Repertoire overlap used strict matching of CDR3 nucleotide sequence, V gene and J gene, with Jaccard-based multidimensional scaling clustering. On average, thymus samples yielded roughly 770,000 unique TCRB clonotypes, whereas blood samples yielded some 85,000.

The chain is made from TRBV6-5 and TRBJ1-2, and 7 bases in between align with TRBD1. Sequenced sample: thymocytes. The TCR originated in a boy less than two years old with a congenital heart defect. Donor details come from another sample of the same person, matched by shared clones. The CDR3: CASRGTGAIYGYTF. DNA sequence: TGTGCCAGCAGGGGAACAGGGGCCATCTATGGCTACACCTTC.